This TCR beta chain was retrieved from a study of CD8 T cells in ankylosing spondylitis. Regarding the study as a whole: Fewer than ten highly homologous variants made up a TCR beta motif that seemed to typify ankylosing spondylitis blood.

Worth noting for this clonotype: Its antigen is not identified.

V was clipped by 5 bases and J by 2 bases, with 13 bases between them. Germline CDR1 is SEHNR and CDR2 is FQNEAQ (reference sequence). The CDR3 runs to 14 residues. In making TCR beta libraries, quantitative 5'-RACE with molecular barcodes was used. TCRdb fed the 5' RACE reads into MiXCR, producing one record per CDR3 protein. In the table there are roughly 700,000 distinct CDR3 sequences, roughly 20% of which are singletons. The chain is built from TRBV7-9 and TRBJ2-7; D gene unclear. The receptor was derived from a male donor with ankylosing spondylitis. Sequenced input: blood, either unsorted or a sorted T cell fraction (not recorded which). CDR3 region: CASSRSMTPYEQYF. DNA for the CDR3: TGTGCCAGCAGCCGTTCGATGACCCCCTACGAGCAGTACTTC.